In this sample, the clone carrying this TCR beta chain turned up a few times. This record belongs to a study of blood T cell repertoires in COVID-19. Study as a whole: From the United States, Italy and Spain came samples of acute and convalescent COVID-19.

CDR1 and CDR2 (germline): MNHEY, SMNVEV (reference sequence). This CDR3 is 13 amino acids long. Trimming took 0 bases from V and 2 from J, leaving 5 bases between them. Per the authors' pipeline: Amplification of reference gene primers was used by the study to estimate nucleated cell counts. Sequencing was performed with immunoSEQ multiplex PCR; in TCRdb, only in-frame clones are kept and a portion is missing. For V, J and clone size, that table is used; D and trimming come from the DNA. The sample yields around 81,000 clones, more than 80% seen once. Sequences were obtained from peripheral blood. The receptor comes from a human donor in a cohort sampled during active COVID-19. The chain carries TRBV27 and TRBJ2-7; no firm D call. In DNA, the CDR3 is TGTGCCAGCAGTTTATCCTCTACCTACGAGCAGTACTTC. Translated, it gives CASSLSSTYEQYF.